The 21 T cell receptor beta chains below all came from one sample that was sequenced in a study of blood T cell repertoires in COVID-19. Clones were read by immunoSEQ multiplex PCR, and TCRdb kept only the in-frame ones, dropping some. The data contain about 380,000 clones, around 87% of them singletons. What was sequenced was PBMCs or T cells enriched from blood (not recorded which). These receptors were obtained from a man aged 25-45 years who had recovered from COVID-19.

As concerns this clone: The same CDR3 arises from other DNA sequences in this sample as well. The rearrangement joins TRBV19 to TRBJ1-5; 9 bases align to TRBD1. CDR1 LNHDA and CDR2 SQIVND come from the germline V gene (reference sequence). V trimming: 3 bases; J trimming: 5 bases; junction bases outside the gene matches: 2. The CDR3 loop spans 14 amino acids. As DNA, the CDR3 is TGTGCCAGTAGTATTTGGACAGGGGATCAGCCCCAGCATTTT. It specifies CASSIWTGDQPQHF.

The J gene is TRBJ2-5, the V gene TRBV18; no clear D gene. Between the trimmed V and J ends, which lost 3 bases and 5 bases, there was a span of 10 bases. In germline, CDR1 is KGHSH, CDR2 LQKENI. The CDR3 contains 13 residues. The CDR3 DNA sequence: TGTGCCAGCTCACCCGTGCTTCGGGAGACCCAGTACTTC. Amino acids: CASSPVLRETQYF. The whole variable domain, filled in from reference TRBV18 and TRBJ2-5, reads NAGVMQNPRHLVRRRGQEARLRCSPMKGHSHVYWYRQLPEEGLKFMVYLQKENIIDESGMPKERFSAEFPKEGPSILRIQQVVRGDSAAYFCASSPVLRETQYFGPGTRLLVL.

This rearrangement joins TRBV18 to TRBJ1-5; no clear D gene. The CDR3 runs to 13 residues. Germline-derived CDR1 and CDR2 are KGHSH and LQKENI. V was clipped by 5 bases and J by 4 bases, with 9 bases between them. This CDR3 is CASSGSENQPQHF. As DNA, the CDR3 is TGTGCCAGCTCAGGCTCGGAGAATCAGCCCCAGCATTTT.

The chain recombines TRBV4-1 with TRBJ1-3, with TRBD1 as a possible D gene (5 bases). V gave up 1 base and J gave up 3 bases, with 10 bases separating them. Germline loops: CDR1 MGHRA, CDR2 YSYEKL. This CDR3 region has 15 residues. CDR3: CASSQVGVGGNTIYF. For the CDR3, the DNA is TGCGCCAGCAGCCAAGTAGGGGTAGGTGGAAACACCATATATTTT.

This clone was observed a handful of times. The J gene is TRBJ1-3, the V gene TRBV19; D not certain. CDR1 is LNHDA and CDR2 is SQIVND in the germline V gene (reference sequence). V lost 0 bases and J 4 bases, leaving 4 bases between the germline ends. This CDR3 region has 13 residues. The CDR3 sequence is CASSIEEGNTIYF. DNA of the CDR3: TGTGCCAGTAGTATAGAAGAGGGAAACACCATATATTTT.

The chain couples TRBV5-4 to TRBJ2-2; 10 nucleotides match TRBD1. The CDR3 has 16 residues. The germline CDR1 and CDR2 sequences are SGHNT and YYREEE (reference sequence). The J segment lost 4 bases and the V segment lost 4 bases, leaving 7 bases of the junction unmatched. The CDR3 DNA reads as TGTGCCAGCAGCCCCCTGGGACAGGGGCTCACCGGGGAGCTGTTTTTT. This translates into CASSPLGQGLTGELFF.

This chain links TRBV7-9 with TRBJ2-6; 8 nucleotides line up with TRBD2. Per germline, CDR1 SEHNR and CDR2 FQNEAQ (reference sequence). Trimming took 8 bases from V and 0 from J; bases not matched to a gene: 6. The CDR3 is 16 residues long. The CDR3 here is CASLAGPHSGANVLTF. Written as DNA, the CDR3 is TGTGCCAGCTTAGCGGGGCCTCACTCTGGGGCCAACGTCCTGACTTTC.

J is TRBJ2-2 and V is TRBV7-9; TRBD1 aligns across 10 bases. CDR3 length: 15 amino acids. Germline trimming cut 5 bases from V and 5 bases from J; bases unmatched to any gene: 5. Germline CDR1 and CDR2: SEHNR and FQNEAQ (reference sequence). The CDR3: CASSRDRGRTGELFF. Here the CDR3 DNA reads TGTGCCAGCAGCAGGGACAGGGGAAGGACCGGGGAGCTGTTTTTT.

The chain joins TRBV10-1 to TRBJ2-3; 7 bases align to TRBD2. J was trimmed by 2 bases and V by 2 bases; bases with no gene match: 7. CDR3 length: 16 residues. The germline V gene has CDR1 WNHNN and CDR2 SYGVQD (reference sequence). In nucleotides, the CDR3 is TGCGCCAGCAGTGAGGGGCGGGGGTTACCCACAGATACGCAGTATTTT. Amino acid sequence: CASSEGRGLPTDTQYF.

This clone was counted once. In the same sample, other DNA sequences code for this CDR3. The V call is TRBV5-1, the J call TRBJ2-3, with D possibly matching TRBD1 (6 bases). With 0 bases removed from V and 6 bases from J, the gap between germline ends came to 11 bases. The CDR3 extends over 14 amino acids. CDR1 and CDR2 (germline): SGHRS, YFSETQ. In DNA, the CDR3 is TGCGCCAGCAGCTTGGTGGGGGCCCCGGATACGCAGTATTTT. Translating gives CASSLVGAPDTQYF.

V gene TRBV9 combines with J gene TRBJ1-1, with TRBD1 matching over 7 bases. CDR1 and CDR2 (germline): SGDLS, YYNGEE. V dropped 4 bases and J dropped 3; count of bases not matched to a gene: 6. This CDR3 is 14 amino acids long. CDR3 residues: CASSPRQGDTEAFF. CDR3 in DNA: TGTGCCAGCAGCCCCCGACAGGGAGACACTGAAGCTTTCTTT.

This chain links TRBV6-5 with TRBJ2-3; the match to TRBD2 covers 11 bases. In germline, CDR1 is MNHEY, CDR2 SVGAGI. The ends lost 7 bases at V and 7 bases at J; junction bases unmatched: 7. The CDR3 totals 14 residues. The CDR3 DNA reads TGTGCCAGCATGTTTAGCGGGGGGGCGAATACGCAGTATTTT. Protein: CASMFSGGANTQYF.

The count of this clone is one. The chain employs TRBV5-4 and TRBJ2-1; weak D call: TRBD2 (7 bases). CDR1 and CDR2 from the germline V gene are SGHNT and YYREEE (reference sequence). The V gene lost 4 bases and the J gene lost 5 bases, with 19 bases spanning the gap. CDR3 length: 16 amino acids. The CDR3 bases are TGTGCCAGCAGCAAATTCGTGGGGGGGGGCGACAATGAGCAGTTCTTC. It specifies CASSKFVGGGDNEQFF.

The V call is TRBV10-3, the J call TRBJ1-5; D gene uncertain. CDR1 is ENHRY and CDR2 is SYGVKD in the germline V gene. The CDR3 is 12 amino acids. V shed 6 bases and J shed 1 base, with 4 bases lying between them. The CDR3 DNA sequence: TGTGCCATCAGCCCGAGCAATCAGCCCCAGCATTTT. It codes for CAISPSNQPQHF.

The chain uses TRBV10-3 and TRBJ1-5; 12 bases align to TRBD1. V trimming: 0 bases; J trimming: 4 bases; junction bases outside the gene matches: 13. The CDR3 has 20 amino acids. Germline CDR1 reads ENHRY; CDR2 reads SYGVKD. The CDR3 DNA sequence: TGTGCCATCAGTGAGTCTTTTCGGGGACAGGGGGCTTCCTTAAATCAGCCCCAGCATTTT. It translates to CAISESFRGQGASLNQPQHF.

The chain has TRBV7-9 and TRBJ1-5, with D unresolved. The V end lost 1 base, the J end lost 7 bases, and 8 bases lay between the germline ends. The CDR3 loop spans 13 amino acids. CDR1 is SEHNR, CDR2 FQNEAQ, per germline (reference sequence). CDR3 region: CASSLGAEQPQHF. In DNA, the CDR3 is TGTGCCAGCAGCTTAGGAGCGGAACAGCCCCAGCATTTT.

CDR3 protein: CASSLAPDQPQHF. CDR3 DNA sequence: TGTGCCAGCAGCTTGGCGCCAGATCAGCCCCAGCATTTT. The gene calls are TRBV5-5 and TRBJ1-5, with D hard to call. CDR3 size: 13 residues. Germline CDR1 SGHKS, CDR2 YYEKEE (reference sequence). Trimming left V 0 bases short and J 5 bases short, with 6 bases between.

The chain recombines TRBV7-2 with TRBJ1-6, with TRBD1 identical over 11 bases. From germline, CDR1 is SGHTA and CDR2 FQGNSA. The CDR3 consists of 14 residues. The ends lost 4 bases at V and 10 bases at J; junction bases unmatched: 3. CDR3 DNA: TGTGCCAGCAGCTCCGGGACAGGGGGATCACCCCTCCACTTT. Translating gives CASSSGTGGSPLHF.

The chain recombines TRBV19 with TRBJ1-1, with TRBD1 matching over 8 bases. The CDR3 sequence is 13 residues long. Trimming removed 6 bases from V and 5 bases from J; junction bases left unmatched: 5. CDR1 and CDR2 from the germline V gene are LNHDA and SQIVND (reference sequence). In DNA form, the CDR3 reads TGTGCCAGTAGCATGACAGGGGCAACTGAAGCTTTCTTT. This encodes CASSMTGATEAFF.

On this clone itself: This CDR3 is also generated by other DNA sequences in the sample. The J gene is TRBJ1-1, the V gene TRBV18; no clear D. CDR1 and CDR2 from the germline V gene are KGHSH and LQKENI. The CDR3 sequence is 13 residues long. With 2 bases removed from V and 3 bases from J, the gap between germline ends came to 7 bases. Written as DNA, the CDR3 is TGTGCCAGCTCACCAGGGCGGGACACTGAAGCTTTCTTT. It encodes CASSPGRDTEAFF.

The table lists this clone with a count of one. The chain carries TRBV2 and TRBJ2-7; 7 bases agree with TRBD1. Germline values: CDR1 SNHLY, CDR2 FYNNEI. The CDR3 extends over 14 amino acids. After removal of 6 bases from V and 0 bases from J, the junction contained 5 bases not matched to a gene. The CDR3 loop is CASSDRVISYEQYF. CDR3 DNA sequence: TGTGCCAGCAGCGACAGGGTCATCTCCTACGAGCAGTACTTC.